This is a list of T cell receptor beta chains from one sample in a study. TCRdb processed the RT-PCR reads anew with MiXCR; each CDR3 protein has one entry. The repertoire holds hundreds of thousands of distinct CDR3 sequences, with about 14% as singletons. Sequenced material: memory CD4+ T cells from blood. These receptor sequences come from a female donor in good health, serving as a healthy control. Both conserved end residues are part of each CDR3. The order of the fields is clone size, J gene, V gene, D gene, CDR3 protein, CDR3 DNA. The D gene is left open where the match is weak. Some rows have no size entry. The others give once, few or many, or a class for an expanded clone.

clone size: .
J gene: TRBJ2-5
V gene: TRBV7-9
D gene: .
CDR3 protein: CASSPRSGTYIGETQYF
CDR3 DNA: TGTGCCAGCAGCCCCAGGTCGGGGACATACATTGGGGAGACCCAGTACTTC

clone size: .
J gene: TRBJ2-3
V gene: TRBV18
D gene: .
CDR3 protein: CASSPRVLLNTDTQYF
CDR3 DNA: TGTGCCAGCTCACCAAGGGTCCTACTAAACACAGATACGCAGTATTTT

clone size: .
J gene: TRBJ2-1
V gene: TRBV7-2
D gene: TRBD2
CDR3 protein: CASSQSGGSGGAEQFF
CDR3 DNA: TGTGCCAGCAGCCAAAGCGGTGGTAGCGGGGGGGCCGAGCAGTTCTTC

clone size: few
J gene: TRBJ2-3
V gene: TRBV7-2
D gene: .
CDR3 protein: CASSLDVSSVSTDTQYF
CDR3 DNA: TGTGCCAGCAGCTTAGACGTCTCTAGCGTTAGCACAGATACGCAGTATTTT

clone size: .
J gene: TRBJ2-3
V gene: TRBV20-1
D gene: TRBD1
CDR3 protein: CSARGGTDPDTQYF
CDR3 DNA: TGCAGTGCTAGAGGGGGGACAGATCCAGATACGCAGTATTTT

clone size: few
J gene: TRBJ1-1
V gene: TRBV6-2/TRBV6-3
D gene: .
CDR3 protein: CASSSGPAGVAFF
CDR3 DNA: TGTGCCAGCAGTTCGGGGCCCGCGGGGGTGGCTTTCTTT

clone size: few
J gene: TRBJ2-3
V gene: TRBV7-2
D gene: .
CDR3 protein: CASSQDYSDTQYF
CDR3 DNA: TGTGCCAGCAGCCAGGACTATTCAGATACGCAGTATTTT

clone size: .
J gene: TRBJ2-1
V gene: TRBV5-1
D gene: .
CDR3 protein: CANSLGGDASEQFF
CDR3 DNA: TGCGCCAACAGTCTAGGGGGGGATGCGAGTGAGCAGTTCTTC

clone size: .
J gene: TRBJ1-4
V gene: TRBV20-1
D gene: .
CDR3 protein: CSAPVTGPGGKLFF
CDR3 DNA: TGCAGTGCGCCTGTAACAGGTCCAGGTGGAAAACTGTTTTTT

clone size: .
J gene: TRBJ2-7
V gene: TRBV28
D gene: TRBD1
CDR3 protein: CASSFRDRGRVNTYEQYF
CDR3 DNA: TGTGCCAGCAGTTTCCGGGACAGGGGGCGAGTGAATACCTACGAGCAGTACTTC

clone size: .
J gene: TRBJ2-7
V gene: TRBV20-1
D gene: .
CDR3 protein: CSASVDRGGEQYF
CDR3 DNA: TGCAGTGCCTCAGTTGATCGGGGCGGCGAGCAGTACTTC

clone size: .
J gene: TRBJ2-3
V gene: TRBV30
D gene: TRBD2
CDR3 protein: CAWTPYQQGVWREGSDTQYF
CDR3 DNA: TGTGCCTGGACCCCCTACCAGCAGGGGGTCTGGCGGGAGGGGTCAGATACGCAGTATTTT

clone size: few
J gene: TRBJ1-1
V gene: TRBV6-5
D gene: .
CDR3 protein: CASSYSQGLGTEAFF
CDR3 DNA: TGTGCCAGCAGTTACTCCCAGGGGTTGGGCACTGAAGCTTTCTTT

clone size: .
J gene: TRBJ1-4
V gene: TRBV28
D gene: .
CDR3 protein: CASSSPGVSEKLFF
CDR3 DNA: TGTGCCAGCAGTTCTCCAGGGGTTAGTGAAAAACTGTTTTTT

clone size: .
J gene: TRBJ1-1
V gene: TRBV7-9
D gene: .
CDR3 protein: CASSLLMAEATFF
CDR3 DNA: TGTGCCAGCAGCCTCCTTATGGCGGAGGCGACTTTCTTT

clone size: .
J gene: TRBJ1-5
V gene: TRBV15
D gene: TRBD1
CDR3 protein: CATSRSGQGYQPQHF
CDR3 DNA: TGTGCCACCAGCAGAAGCGGACAGGGGTATCAGCCCCAGCATTTT

clone size: many
J gene: TRBJ2-3
V gene: TRBV7-2
D gene: TRBD2
CDR3 protein: CASSPWGGASTDTQYF
CDR3 DNA: TGTGCCAGCAGCCCCTGGGGGGGAGCTAGCACAGATACGCAGTATTTT

clone size: .
J gene: TRBJ2-4
V gene: TRBV20-1
D gene: .
CDR3 protein: CSASDSGALLAKNIQYF
CDR3 DNA: TGCAGTGCTAGTGATTCAGGGGCCCTACTAGCCAAAAACATTCAGTACTTC

clone size: many
J gene: TRBJ1-5
V gene: TRBV28
D gene: .
CDR3 protein: CASSLGAEQPQHF
CDR3 DNA: TGTGCCAGCAGTTTGGGGGCCGAGCAGCCCCAGCATTTT

clone size: few
J gene: TRBJ2-1
V gene: TRBV11-2
D gene: .
CDR3 protein: CASKPTAGSSYNEQFF
CDR3 DNA: TGTGCCAGCAAACCTACGGCGGGTAGCTCCTACAATGAGCAGTTCTTC

clone size: .
J gene: TRBJ1-1
V gene: TRBV6-2/TRBV6-3
D gene: .
CDR3 protein: CASSRLGTEAFF
CDR3 DNA: TGTGCCAGCAGTAGACTTGGCACTGAAGCTTTCTTT

clone size: many
J gene: TRBJ2-3
V gene: TRBV29-1
D gene: TRBD1
CDR3 protein: CSVVLQGASLDTQYF
CDR3 DNA: TGCAGCGTGGTCCTCCAGGGGGCGAGTTTGGATACGCAGTATTTT

clone size: few
J gene: TRBJ1-5
V gene: TRBV6-5
D gene: .
CDR3 protein: CASRQQGGHQPQHF
CDR3 DNA: TGTGCCAGCAGACAACAGGGTGGCCATCAGCCCCAGCATTTT

clone size: many
J gene: TRBJ2-7
V gene: TRBV6-5
D gene: .
CDR3 protein: CASSYSVRDSYEQYF
CDR3 DNA: TGTGCCAGCAGTTACTCGGTCCGGGACTCCTACGAGCAGTACTTC

clone size: many
J gene: TRBJ1-1
V gene: TRBV5-1
D gene: .
CDR3 protein: CASRSGGDTEAFF
CDR3 DNA: TGCGCCAGCAGGTCCGGGGGTGACACTGAAGCTTTCTTT

clone size: few
J gene: TRBJ2-1
V gene: TRBV4-1
D gene: TRBD1
CDR3 protein: CASSQEGGTGPSEQFF
CDR3 DNA: TGCGCCAGCAGCCAAGAAGGAGGGACAGGGCCTAGCGAGCAGTTCTTC

clone size: .
J gene: TRBJ2-3
V gene: TRBV7-3
D gene: .
CDR3 protein: CASSTGVMGDTQYF
CDR3 DNA: TGTGCCAGCAGTACTGGGGTTATGGGAGATACGCAGTATTTT

clone size: few
J gene: TRBJ2-5
V gene: TRBV7-3
D gene: TRBD2
CDR3 protein: CASRGGAGETQYF
CDR3 DNA: TGTGCCAGCAGGGGCGGAGCGGGGGAGACCCAGTACTTC

clone size: many
J gene: TRBJ1-3
V gene: TRBV6-5
D gene: TRBD1
CDR3 protein: CASSYGTGIGNTIYF
CDR3 DNA: TGTGCCAGCAGTTATGGGACAGGGATTGGAAACACCATATATTTT

clone size: many
J gene: TRBJ2-1
V gene: TRBV24-1
D gene: .
CDR3 protein: CATSDLDGGREQFF
CDR3 DNA: TGTGCCACCAGTGATTTGGACGGGGGTCGTGAGCAGTTCTTC

clone size: few
J gene: TRBJ1-5
V gene: TRBV5-6
D gene: .
CDR3 protein: CASSWGNGAGNQPQHF
CDR3 DNA: TGTGCCAGCAGCTGGGGCAATGGGGCAGGCAATCAGCCCCAGCATTTT

clone size: many
J gene: TRBJ2-1
V gene: TRBV10-3
D gene: TRBD2
CDR3 protein: CAIRPGLAGESYNEQFF
CDR3 DNA: TGTGCCATCAGGCCGGGACTAGCGGGAGAGTCCTACAATGAGCAGTTCTTC

clone size: .
J gene: TRBJ1-2
V gene: TRBV4-3
D gene: .
CDR3 protein: CASSQEWGGYGYTF
CDR3 DNA: TGCGCCAGCAGCCAAGAATGGGGGGGCTATGGCTACACCTTC

clone size: .
J gene: TRBJ1-6
V gene: TRBV7-2
D gene: .
CDR3 protein: CASSDYGNSPLHF
CDR3 DNA: TGTGCCAGCAGCGACTACGGTAATTCACCCCTCCACTTT

clone size: many
J gene: TRBJ2-3
V gene: TRBV19
D gene: .
CDR3 protein: CASTYQATDTQYF
CDR3 DNA: TGTGCCAGTACATACCAAGCCACAGATACGCAGTATTTT

clone size: .
J gene: TRBJ2-7
V gene: TRBV20-1
D gene: .
CDR3 protein: CSASRQGTYEQYF
CDR3 DNA: TGCAGTGCTAGTAGGCAGGGGACCTACGAGCAGTACTTC

clone size: .
J gene: TRBJ2-7
V gene: TRBV20-1
D gene: .
CDR3 protein: CSAPSQAVTYEQYF
CDR3 DNA: TGCAGTGCTCCCTCCCAGGCGGTAACCTACGAGCAGTACTTC

clone size: .
J gene: TRBJ1-4
V gene: TRBV7-9
D gene: .
CDR3 protein: CASSPVFGATNEKLFF
CDR3 DNA: TGTGCCAGCTCCCCAGTCTTCGGAGCAACTAATGAAAAACTGTTTTTT

clone size: few
J gene: TRBJ1-3
V gene: TRBV7-6
D gene: .
CDR3 protein: CASSHRMHSGNTIYF
CDR3 DNA: TGTGCCAGCAGCCATAGGATGCACTCTGGAAACACCATATATTTT

clone size: few
J gene: TRBJ1-1
V gene: TRBV7-2
D gene: TRBD1
CDR3 protein: CASSARQGSFENTEAFF
CDR3 DNA: TGTGCCAGCAGCGCAAGACAGGGGTCTTTCGAGAACACTGAAGCTTTCTTT

clone size: .
J gene: TRBJ1-6
V gene: TRBV28
D gene: .
CDR3 protein: CASKLSGVYRSPLHF
CDR3 DNA: TGTGCCAGCAAGTTATCGGGGGTGTACCGGTCACCCCTCCACTTT

clone size: .
J gene: TRBJ2-1
V gene: TRBV5-1
D gene: TRBD2
CDR3 protein: CASSFLAEKSYNEQFF
CDR3 DNA: TGCGCCAGCAGCTTCCTAGCGGAGAAATCATACAATGAGCAGTTCTTC

clone size: many
J gene: TRBJ2-1
V gene: TRBV20-1
D gene: TRBD2
CDR3 protein: CSARDASGRRGSYNEQFF
CDR3 DNA: TGCAGTGCTAGAGATGCTAGCGGGAGGCGGGGCTCCTACAATGAGCAGTTCTTC

clone size: many
J gene: TRBJ1-1
V gene: TRBV20-1
D gene: .
CDR3 protein: CSARLSTGHTEAFF
CDR3 DNA: TGCAGTGCTAGGCTTTCGACAGGCCACACTGAAGCTTTCTTT

clone size: .
J gene: TRBJ2-2
V gene: TRBV24-1
D gene: TRBD1
CDR3 protein: CATSTTGNGELFF
CDR3 DNA: TGTGCCACCAGTACGACAGGGAACGGGGAGCTGTTTTTT

clone size: .
J gene: TRBJ2-7
V gene: TRBV5-1
D gene: TRBD1
CDR3 protein: CASSAGTGGDEQYF
CDR3 DNA: TGCGCCAGCAGCGCCGGGACAGGGGGAGACGAGCAGTACTTC

clone size: few
J gene: TRBJ1-5
V gene: TRBV20-1
D gene: .
CDR3 protein: CSAPIGLSNQPQHF
CDR3 DNA: TGCAGTGCTCCTATTGGGTTGAGCAATCAGCCCCAGCATTTT

clone size: few
J gene: TRBJ2-5
V gene: TRBV24-1
D gene: .
CDR3 protein: CATSDLRGMKGWTQYF
CDR3 DNA: TGTGCCACCAGTGATTTAAGAGGGATGAAGGGTTGGACCCAGTACTTC

clone size: .
J gene: TRBJ1-1
V gene: TRBV7-9
D gene: .
CDR3 protein: CASSPPTLTRDTEAFF
CDR3 DNA: TGTGCCAGCAGCCCCCCGACGCTTACAAGGGACACTGAAGCTTTCTTT

clone size: .
J gene: TRBJ1-2
V gene: TRBV3-1
D gene: .
CDR3 protein: CASSRFLDGTRTWPIGYTF
CDR3 DNA: TGTGCCAGCAGCCGTTTCTTAGACGGGACACGGACCTGGCCTATCGGCTACACCTTC

clone size: few
J gene: TRBJ2-7
V gene: TRBV7-6
D gene: TRBD1
CDR3 protein: CASSLAGQGNYEQYF
CDR3 DNA: TGTGCCAGCAGCTTAGCTGGACAGGGAAACTACGAGCAGTACTTC

clone size: few
J gene: TRBJ1-5
V gene: TRBV15
D gene: .
CDR3 protein: CATSALNSNQPQHF
CDR3 DNA: TGTGCCACCAGCGCCCTTAATAGCAATCAGCCCCAGCATTTT

clone size: many
J gene: TRBJ1-1
V gene: TRBV12-3/TRBV12-4
D gene: TRBD1
CDR3 protein: CASRRDREGTEAFF
CDR3 DNA: TGTGCCAGCAGGCGTGACAGGGAGGGAACTGAAGCTTTCTTT

clone size: many
J gene: TRBJ2-1
V gene: TRBV12-3/TRBV12-4
D gene: TRBD2
CDR3 protein: CASSLGLAWEQFF
CDR3 DNA: TGTGCCAGCAGTTTGGGACTAGCATGGGAGCAGTTCTTC

clone size: .
J gene: TRBJ1-2
V gene: TRBV20-1
D gene: .
CDR3 protein: CSASRLGSSYGYTF
CDR3 DNA: TGCAGTGCTAGCCGGTTAGGGTCGAGCTATGGCTACACCTTC

clone size: .
J gene: TRBJ2-3
V gene: TRBV12-3/TRBV12-4
D gene: .
CDR3 protein: CASSLEGPSTDTQYF
CDR3 DNA: TGTGCCAGCAGTTTAGAGGGCCCTAGCACAGATACGCAGTATTTT

clone size: many
J gene: TRBJ2-1
V gene: TRBV6-5
D gene: .
CDR3 protein: CASSYSPSFNEQFF
CDR3 DNA: TGTGCCAGCAGTTACTCTCCTAGTTTCAATGAGCAGTTCTTC